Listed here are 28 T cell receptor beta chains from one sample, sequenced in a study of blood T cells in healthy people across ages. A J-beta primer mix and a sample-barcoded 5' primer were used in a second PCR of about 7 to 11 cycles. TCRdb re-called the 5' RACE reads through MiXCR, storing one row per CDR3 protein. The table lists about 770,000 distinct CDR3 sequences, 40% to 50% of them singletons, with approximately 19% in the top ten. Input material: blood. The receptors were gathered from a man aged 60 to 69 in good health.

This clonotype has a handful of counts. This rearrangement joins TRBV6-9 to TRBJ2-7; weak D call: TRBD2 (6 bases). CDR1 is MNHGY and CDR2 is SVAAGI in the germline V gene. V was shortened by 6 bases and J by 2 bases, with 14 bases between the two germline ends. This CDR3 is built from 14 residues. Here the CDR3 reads CASRRRDFPYEQYF. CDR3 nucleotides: TGTGCCAGCAGACGTCGGGACTTCCCCTACGAGCAGTACTTC.

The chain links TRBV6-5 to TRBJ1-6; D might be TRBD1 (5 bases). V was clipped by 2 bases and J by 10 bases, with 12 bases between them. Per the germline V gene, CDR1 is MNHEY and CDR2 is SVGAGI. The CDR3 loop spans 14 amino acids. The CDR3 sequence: CASSYGQGGSPLHF. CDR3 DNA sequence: TGTGCCAGCAGTTACGGGCAGGGTGGGTCACCCCTCCACTTT.

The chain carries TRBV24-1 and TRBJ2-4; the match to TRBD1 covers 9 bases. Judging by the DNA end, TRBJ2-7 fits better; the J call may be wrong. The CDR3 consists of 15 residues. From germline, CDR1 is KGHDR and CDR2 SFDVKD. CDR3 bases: TGTGCCACCAGTGATCCCGGACAGGGGTCCCACGAGCAGTACTTC. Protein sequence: CATSDPGQGSHEQYF.

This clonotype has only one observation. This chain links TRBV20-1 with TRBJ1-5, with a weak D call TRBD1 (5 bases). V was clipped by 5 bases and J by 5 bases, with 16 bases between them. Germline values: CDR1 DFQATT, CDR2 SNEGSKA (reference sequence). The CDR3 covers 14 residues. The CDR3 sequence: CSAVTGGLDQPQHF. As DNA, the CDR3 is TGCAGTGCTGTTACTGGGGGTTTGGATCAGCCCCAGCATTTT.

The CDR3 DNA follows: TGTGCCAGCAGTGACGGGTACTACGGGAGCGAGCAGTACTTC. It is translated as CASSDGYYGSEQYF. This chain connects TRBV27 to TRBJ2-5, with D tentatively TRBD2 (6 bases). The J call is doubtful: the DNA matches TRBJ2-7 better. CDR3 length: 14 residues. Germline lookup yields CDR1 MNHEY and CDR2 SMNVEV (reference sequence).

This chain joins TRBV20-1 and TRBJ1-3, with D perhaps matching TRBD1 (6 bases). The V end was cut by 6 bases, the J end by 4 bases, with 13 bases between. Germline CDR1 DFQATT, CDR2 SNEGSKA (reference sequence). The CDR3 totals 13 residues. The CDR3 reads CSAEDRSGNTIYF. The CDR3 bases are TGCAGTGCAGAAGACAGGTCAGGAAACACCATATATTTT.

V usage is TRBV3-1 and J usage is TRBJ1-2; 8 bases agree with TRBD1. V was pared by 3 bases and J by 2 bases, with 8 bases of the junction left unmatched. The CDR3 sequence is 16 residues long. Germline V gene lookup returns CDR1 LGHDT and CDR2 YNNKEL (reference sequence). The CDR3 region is CASSHDRTGNNYGYTF. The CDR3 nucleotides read TGTGCCAGCAGCCATGATAGGACAGGGAACAACTATGGCTACACCTTC.

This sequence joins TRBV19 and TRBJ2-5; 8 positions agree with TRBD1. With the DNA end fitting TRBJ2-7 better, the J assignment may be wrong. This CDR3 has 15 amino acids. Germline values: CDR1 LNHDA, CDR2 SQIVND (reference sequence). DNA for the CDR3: TGTGCCAGTAGCACTGAAGCGACAGGGGAGCACGAGCAGTACTTC. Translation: CASSTEATGEHEQYF.

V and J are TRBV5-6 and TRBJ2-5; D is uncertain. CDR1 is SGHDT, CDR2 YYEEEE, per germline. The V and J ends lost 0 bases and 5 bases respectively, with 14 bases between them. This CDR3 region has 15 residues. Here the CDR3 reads CASSLAPVQGETQYF. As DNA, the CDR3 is TGTGCCAGCAGCTTGGCCCCGGTACAAGGCGAGACCCAGTACTTC.

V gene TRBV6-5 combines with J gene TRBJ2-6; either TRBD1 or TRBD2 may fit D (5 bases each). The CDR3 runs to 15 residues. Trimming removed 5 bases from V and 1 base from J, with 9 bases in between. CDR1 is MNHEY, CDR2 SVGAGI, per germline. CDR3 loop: CASSIGESGANVLTF. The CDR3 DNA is TGTGCCAGCAGTATAGGGGAGTCTGGGGCCAACGTCCTGACTTTC.

The CDR3 coding sequence is TGTGCCAGCAGTTCTCAGACTAGCTTCACCGGGGAGCTGTTTTTT. It translates to CASSSQTSFTGELFF. The V call is TRBV27, the J call TRBJ2-2; 7 positions match TRBD2. The CDR3 covers 15 residues. CDR1 is MNHEY and CDR2 is SMNVEV in the germline V gene (reference sequence). The ends lost 4 bases at V and 4 bases at J; junction bases unmatched: 6.

The CDR3 loop is CASSLATGINEQFF. CDR3 DNA sequence: TGTGCCAGCAGCTTAGCTACGGGAATCAATGAGCAGTTCTTC. The chain is built from TRBV7-9 and TRBJ2-1; the D gene is possibly TRBD2 (5 bases). The CDR3 sequence is 14 residues long. CDR1 SEHNR and CDR2 FQNEAQ come from the germline V gene (reference sequence). The V and J ends lost 0 bases and 6 bases respectively, with 9 bases between them.

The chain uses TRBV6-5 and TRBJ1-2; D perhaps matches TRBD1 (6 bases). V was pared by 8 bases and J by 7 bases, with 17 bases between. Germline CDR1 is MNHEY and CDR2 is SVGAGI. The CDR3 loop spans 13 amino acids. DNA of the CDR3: TGTGCCAGCTCCAGGGGCGGTCCCCGTGGCTACACCTTC. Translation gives CASSRGGPRGYTF.

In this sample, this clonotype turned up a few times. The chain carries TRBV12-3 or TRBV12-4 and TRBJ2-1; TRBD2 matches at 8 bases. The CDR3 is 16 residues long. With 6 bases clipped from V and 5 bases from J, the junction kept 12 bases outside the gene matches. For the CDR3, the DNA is TGTGCCAGCAGCCCCCCCGGGCGGGGGGCTGACAATGAGCAGTTCTTC. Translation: CASSPPGRGADNEQFF.

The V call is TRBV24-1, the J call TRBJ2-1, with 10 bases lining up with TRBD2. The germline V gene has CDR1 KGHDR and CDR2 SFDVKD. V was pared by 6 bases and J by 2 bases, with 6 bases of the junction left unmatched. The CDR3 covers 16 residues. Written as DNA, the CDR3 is TGTGCCACCAGTCAGAGCGGGGGGGCTCCCTACAATGAGCAGTTCTTC. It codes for CATSQSGGAPYNEQFF.

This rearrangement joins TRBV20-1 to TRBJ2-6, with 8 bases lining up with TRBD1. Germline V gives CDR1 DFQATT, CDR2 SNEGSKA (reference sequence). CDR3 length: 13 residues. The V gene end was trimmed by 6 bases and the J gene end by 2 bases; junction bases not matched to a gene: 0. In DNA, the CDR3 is TGCAGTGCGACAGGGGCTGGGGCCAACGTCCTGACTTTC. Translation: CSATGAGANVLTF.

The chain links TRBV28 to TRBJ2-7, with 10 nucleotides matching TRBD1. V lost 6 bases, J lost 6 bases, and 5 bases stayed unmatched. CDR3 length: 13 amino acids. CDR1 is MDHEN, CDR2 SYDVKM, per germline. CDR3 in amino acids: CASSWRTGGEQYF. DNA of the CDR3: TGTGCCAGCAGCTGGAGGACAGGGGGCGAGCAGTACTTC. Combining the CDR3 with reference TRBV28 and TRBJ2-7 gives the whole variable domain DVKVTQSSRYLVKRTGEKVFLECVQDMDHENMFWYRQDPGLGLRLIYFSYDVKMKEKGDIPEGYSVSREKKERFSLILESASTNQTSMYLCASSWRTGGEQYFGPGTRLTVT.

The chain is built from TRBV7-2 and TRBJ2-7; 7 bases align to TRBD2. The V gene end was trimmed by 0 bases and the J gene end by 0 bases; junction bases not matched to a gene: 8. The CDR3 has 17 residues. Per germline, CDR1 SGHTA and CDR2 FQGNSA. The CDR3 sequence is CASSLAGGNKVSYEQYF. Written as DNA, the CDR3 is TGTGCCAGCAGCTTAGCGGGGGGGAATAAAGTCTCCTACGAGCAGTACTTC.

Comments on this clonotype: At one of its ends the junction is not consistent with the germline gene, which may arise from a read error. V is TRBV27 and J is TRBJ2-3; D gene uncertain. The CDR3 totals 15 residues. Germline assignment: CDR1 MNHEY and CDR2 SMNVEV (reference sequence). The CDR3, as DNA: TGTGCCAGCAGTTTCAAGGCCTATAACACAGCTACGCAGTATTTT. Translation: CASSFKAYNTATQYF.

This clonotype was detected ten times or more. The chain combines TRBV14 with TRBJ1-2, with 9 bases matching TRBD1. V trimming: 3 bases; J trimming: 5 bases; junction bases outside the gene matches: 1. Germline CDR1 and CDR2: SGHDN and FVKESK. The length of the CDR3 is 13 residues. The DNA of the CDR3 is TGTGCCAGCAGCCAGGGACAGGGTTATGGCTACACCTTC. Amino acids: CASSQGQGYGYTF. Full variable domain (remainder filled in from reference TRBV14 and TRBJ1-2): EAGVTQFPSHSVIEKGQTVTLRCDPISGHDNLYWYRRVMGKEIKFLLHFVKESKQDESGMPNNRFLAERTGGTYSTLKVQPAELEDSGVYFCASSQGQGYGYTFGSGTRLTVV.

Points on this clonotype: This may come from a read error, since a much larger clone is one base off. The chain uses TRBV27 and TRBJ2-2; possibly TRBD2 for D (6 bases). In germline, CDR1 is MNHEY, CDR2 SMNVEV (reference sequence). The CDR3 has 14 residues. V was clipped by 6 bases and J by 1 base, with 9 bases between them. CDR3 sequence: CASRLGGNTGELFF. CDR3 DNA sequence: TGTGCCAGCAGGTTGGGGGGGAACACCGGGGAGCTGTTTTTT.

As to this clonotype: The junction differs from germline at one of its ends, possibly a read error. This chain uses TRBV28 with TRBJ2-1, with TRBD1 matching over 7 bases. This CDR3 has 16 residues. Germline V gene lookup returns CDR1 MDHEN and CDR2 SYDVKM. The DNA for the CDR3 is TGTGCCGGCAGTCCCTCGGACAGGAGCTCCTACAATGAGCAGTTCTTC. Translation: CAGSPSDRSSYNEQFF.

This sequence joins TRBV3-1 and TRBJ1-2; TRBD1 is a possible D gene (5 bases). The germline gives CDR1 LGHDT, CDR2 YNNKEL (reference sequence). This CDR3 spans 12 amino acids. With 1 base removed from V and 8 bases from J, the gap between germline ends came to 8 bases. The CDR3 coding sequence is TGTGCCAGCAGCCAAGTCAGGGAGGGCTACACCTTC. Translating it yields CASSQVREGYTF.

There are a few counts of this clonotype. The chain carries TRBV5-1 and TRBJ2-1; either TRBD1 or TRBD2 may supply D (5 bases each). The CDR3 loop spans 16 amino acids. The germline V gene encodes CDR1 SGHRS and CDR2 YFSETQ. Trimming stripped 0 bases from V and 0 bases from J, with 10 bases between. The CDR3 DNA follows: TGCGCCAGCAGCTTGGCCCCAGGGAGCTCCTACAATGAGCAGTTCTTC. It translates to CASSLAPGSSYNEQFF.

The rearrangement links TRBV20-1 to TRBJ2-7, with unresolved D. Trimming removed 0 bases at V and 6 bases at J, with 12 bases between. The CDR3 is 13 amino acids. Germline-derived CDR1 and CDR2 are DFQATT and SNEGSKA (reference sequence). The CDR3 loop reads CSARDPEDPEQYF. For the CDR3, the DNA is TGCAGTGCTAGAGATCCCGAGGACCCCGAGCAGTACTTC.

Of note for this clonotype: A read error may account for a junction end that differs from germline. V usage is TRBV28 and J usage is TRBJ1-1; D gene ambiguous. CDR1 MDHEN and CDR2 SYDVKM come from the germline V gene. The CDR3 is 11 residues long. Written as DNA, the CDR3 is TGCTCTGGGCGAATAGGGACTGAAGCTTTCTTT. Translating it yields CSGRIGTEAFF.

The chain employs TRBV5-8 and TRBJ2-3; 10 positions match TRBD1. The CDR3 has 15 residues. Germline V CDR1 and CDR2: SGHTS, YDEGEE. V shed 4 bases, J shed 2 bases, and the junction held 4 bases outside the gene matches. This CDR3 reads CASSRDRGHTDTQYF. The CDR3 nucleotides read TGTGCCAGCAGCCGCGACAGGGGGCACACAGATACGCAGTATTTT.

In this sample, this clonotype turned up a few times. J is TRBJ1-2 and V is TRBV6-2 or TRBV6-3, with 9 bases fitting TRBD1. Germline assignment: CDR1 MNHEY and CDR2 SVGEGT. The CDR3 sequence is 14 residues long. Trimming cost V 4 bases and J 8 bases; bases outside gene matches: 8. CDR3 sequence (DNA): TGTGCCAGCAGTTTCGGGACAGGGAATCTCGGCTACACCTTC. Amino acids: CASSFGTGNLGYTF.